These 31 T cell receptor beta chains were all obtained from the same sample, sequenced in a study of graft-versus-host responses after intestinal transplantation. TCRdb keeps only in-frame clones here, not all; method: immunoSEQ multiplex PCR. The profile shows around 120,000 clones, 85% to 95% of them singletons. The antigens these receptors bind are not known. The material sequenced was unstimulated CD4+ T cells sorted from spleen or lymph node cells, taken before intestinal transplant. The receptors were sampled from a human donor who received an intestinal transplant.

This clone occurred once. This chain connects TRBV5-1 to TRBJ2-5; D is ambiguous. The CDR3 is 12 amino acids. Germline assignment: CDR1 SGHRS and CDR2 YFSETQ. Deletions cut 0 bases from V and 5 bases from J, with 5 bases between. CDR3 nucleotides: TGCGCCAGCAGCTTGGTCTCCGAGACCCAGTACTTC. Translation gives CASSLVSETQYF.

The CDR3 is CAISESKGLMNTEAFF. The CDR3 DNA follows: TGTGCCATCAGTGAGTCCAAGGGGCTCATGAACACTGAAGCTTTCTTT. V and J are TRBV10-3 and TRBJ1-1; a weak D match, TRBD1 (5 bases). The CDR3 covers 16 residues. Germline values: CDR1 ENHRY, CDR2 SYGVKD. V was cut by 0 bases and J by 0 bases, with 11 bases left in between.

The CDR3 DNA sequence: TGTGCCAGCACCCATTCAGTGGCGGGAGGGAGAGGAAATGAGCAGTTCTTC. This encodes CASTHSVAGGRGNEQFF. The rearrangement links TRBV7-9 to TRBJ2-1, with 9 nucleotides matching TRBD2. The J segment lost 7 bases and the V segment lost 7 bases, leaving 17 bases of the junction unmatched. CDR3 length equals 17 residues. Germline assignment: CDR1 SEHNR and CDR2 FQNEAQ (reference sequence). The complete variable domain, with remaining parts taken from reference TRBV7-9 and TRBJ2-1, reads DTGVSQNPRHKITKRGQNVTFRCDPISEHNRLYWYRQTLGQGPEFLTYFQNEAQLEKSRLLSDRFSAERPKGSFSTLEIQRTEQGDSAMYLCASTHSVAGGRGNEQFFGPGTRLTVL.

Points on this clone: The same CDR3 arises from other DNA sequences in this sample as well. V and J are TRBV20-1 and TRBJ2-1; weak D call: TRBD1 (5 bases). Looked up from germline, CDR1 is DFQATT and CDR2 is SNEGSKA (reference sequence). The germline V and J ends were trimmed by 6 bases and 7 bases, with 7 bases remaining between them. The CDR3 runs 10 residues. The CDR3, as DNA: TGCAGTGCCAGGGAAAATGAGCAGTTCTTC. It translates to CSARENEQFF.

The chain employs TRBV6-5 and TRBJ1-2, with unresolved D. The CDR3 runs 15 residues. Germline V gene lookup returns CDR1 MNHEY and CDR2 SVGAGI. The germline V and J ends were trimmed by 5 bases and 2 bases, with 15 bases remaining between them. This CDR3 is CASSSPNRLNYGYTF. The CDR3 DNA follows: TGTGCCAGCAGTAGTCCTAATAGACTCAACTATGGCTACACCTTC.

This chain uses TRBV6-1 with TRBJ2-7, with a tentative D call TRBD1 (6 bases). The CDR3 is 15 residues long. The V gene lost 7 bases and the J gene lost 2 bases, with 18 bases spanning the gap. CDR1 is MNHNS and CDR2 is SASEGT in the germline V gene. CDR3 in DNA: TGTGCCAGCAACCCTAGGACAGAATTTGCCTACGAGCAGTACTTC. It encodes CASNPRTEFAYEQYF.

V is TRBV6-5 and J is TRBJ1-2; D uncertain. Trimming left V 8 bases short and J 4 bases short, with 11 bases between. Germline V gene data show CDR1 as MNHEY and CDR2 as SVGAGI. The CDR3 sequence is 12 residues long. The CDR3 protein is CASVAMGYGYTF. Here the CDR3 DNA reads TGTGCCAGCGTGGCTATGGGCTATGGCTACACCTTC.

The V gene is TRBV28, the J gene TRBJ2-4, with unresolved D. Germline CDR1 reads MDHEN; CDR2 reads SYDVKM. CDR3 length: 13 amino acids. The ends were cut back, 9 bases at V and 0 bases at J, with 9 bases in the middle. DNA of the CDR3: TGTGCCAGTTATGGGGTAGCCAAAAACATTCAGTACTTC. This encodes CASYGVAKNIQYF.

This clone was counted once. This chain uses TRBV6-5 with TRBJ2-1, with D possibly being TRBD2 (6 bases). V was pared by 11 bases and J by 10 bases, with 18 bases between. This CDR3 is 12 amino acids long. The germline CDR1 and CDR2 sequences are MNHEY and SVGAGI. CDR3 nucleotide sequence: TGTGCCTGCGGGACGCCTTATAGCGAGCAGTTCTTC. Residues: CACGTPYSEQFF.

V is TRBV7-9 and J is TRBJ2-1; 7 bases agree with TRBD1. Germline V lookup: CDR1 SEHNR, CDR2 FQNEAQ (reference sequence). The CDR3 is 16 residues long. V trimming: 6 bases; J trimming: 5 bases; junction bases outside the gene matches: 13. Here the CDR3 reads CASSQPPGQTNNEQFF. In nucleotides, the CDR3 is TGTGCCAGCAGTCAACCCCCGGGACAGACTAACAATGAGCAGTTCTTC.

This clone was observed a single time. The chain joins TRBV15 to TRBJ1-1; no reliable D call. The CDR3 contains 15 residues. Trimming removed 0 bases at V and 1 base at J, with 9 bases between. Germline CDR1 and CDR2: LNHNV and YYDKDF (reference sequence). CDR3 in amino acids: CATSREDRGNTEAFF. The DNA of the CDR3 is TGTGCCACCAGCAGAGAGGACCGTGGGAACACTGAAGCTTTCTTT.

The chain carries TRBV2 and TRBJ2-2; D unresolved. Trimming stripped 7 bases from V and 6 bases from J, with 15 bases between. Looked up from germline, CDR1 is SNHLY and CDR2 is FYNNEI. The CDR3 contains 14 residues. CDR3 nucleotides: TGTGCCAGCAATATGAAAGGACGGCCCGGGGAGCTGTTTTTT. Encoded protein: CASNMKGRPGELFF.

The chain carries TRBV2 and TRBJ2-7; TRBD2 matches at 13 bases. This CDR3 has 15 residues. Germline V gene data show CDR1 as SNHLY and CDR2 as FYNNEI. V was pared by 4 bases and J by 5 bases, with 5 bases of the junction left unmatched. The CDR3 reads CASSAGTSGKDEQYF. The CDR3 coding sequence is TGTGCCAGCAGTGCCGGGACTAGCGGGAAGGACGAGCAGTACTTC.

This clone occurred once. The chain is built from TRBV5-1 and TRBJ2-4; the D gene is possibly TRBD2 (5 bases). This CDR3 spans 13 amino acids. Germline V gives CDR1 SGHRS, CDR2 YFSETQ. Between the trimmed V and J ends, which lost 2 bases and 8 bases, there was a span of 11 bases. The CDR3 DNA reads TGCGCCAGCAGCTTTGAGGGAGCCGACATTCAGTACTTC. Residues: CASSFEGADIQYF.

This clone appeared a single time. The chain recombines TRBV6-5 with TRBJ1-5; TRBD1 might be the D (5 bases). There are 14 residues in the CDR3. Germline V gene data show CDR1 as MNHEY and CDR2 as SVGAGI. Trimming shortened V by 2 bases and J by 2 bases, and 7 bases separated the two germline ends. CDR3 DNA: TGTGCCAGCAGTTACATGGGGGGCAATCAGCCCCAGCATTTT. Encoded protein: CASSYMGGNQPQHF.

This rearrangement joins TRBV2 to TRBJ1-5; no definite D call. The CDR3 covers 15 residues. V was pared by 5 bases and J by 0 bases, with 11 bases between. Germline CDR1 SNHLY, CDR2 FYNNEI. CDR3 sequence (DNA): TGTGCCAGCAGTAACGGTGAATATAGCAATCAGCCCCAGCATTTT. Its translation is CASSNGEYSNQPQHF.

The genes are TRBV27 and TRBJ1-2, with D maybe TRBD1 (6 bases). Trimming shortened V by 2 bases and J by 4 bases, and 14 bases separated the two germline ends. The germline gives CDR1 MNHEY, CDR2 SMNVEV (reference sequence). This CDR3 contains 15 residues. The CDR3 bases are TGTGCCAGCAGTTTACGGCCAGGGGTAATCTATGGCTACACCTTC. Translated: CASSLRPGVIYGYTF.

The chain employs TRBV6-1 and TRBJ2-1; 9 nucleotides match TRBD2. The V segment lost 7 bases and the J segment 6 bases; nucleotides outside the gene matches: 7. Germline assignment: CDR1 MNHNS and CDR2 SASEGT. The length of the CDR3 is 14 residues. In nucleotides, the CDR3 is TGTGCCAGCAATAGCGGGAGCAGTTTCAATGAGCAGTTCTTC. It codes for CASNSGSSFNEQFF.

The chain is built from TRBV18 and TRBJ2-7, with a possible D match to TRBD2 (6 bases). The germline V gene encodes CDR1 KGHSH and CDR2 LQKENI. V was shortened by 3 bases and J by 2 bases, with 11 bases between the two germline ends. The CDR3 has 14 amino acids. The CDR3 region is CASSPPGGAYEQYF. The CDR3 region has the DNA TGTGCCAGCTCACCCCCCGGAGGGGCCTACGAGCAGTACTTC.

The rearrangement links TRBV27 to TRBJ1-2; D is undetermined. The CDR3 covers 14 residues. Per the germline V gene, CDR1 is MNHEY and CDR2 is SMNVEV (reference sequence). Trimming removed 5 bases from V and 8 bases from J, with 18 bases in between. The CDR3 nucleotides are TGTGCCAGCAGTCCTCGTGCGTTAAGGAGCGGCTACACCTTC. This codes for CASSPRALRSGYTF.

This rearrangement joins TRBV21-1 to TRBJ2-7; TRBD1 is taken as the D call from the table, unchecked against the DNA. TRBV21-1 is designated a pseudogene. There are 17 residues in the CDR3. DNA of the CDR3: TGTGCCAGCAGCAAACCCTATCAAGACAGGGGCTCCCACGAGCAGTACTTC. Amino acid sequence: CASSKPYQDRGSHEQYF.

The chain links TRBV6-1 to TRBJ1-2; D remains ambiguous. The CDR3 consists of 12 residues. The ends were cut back, 5 bases at V and 6 bases at J, with 10 bases in the middle. The germline V gene has CDR1 MNHNS and CDR2 SASEGT. CDR3 region: CASSLRSDGYTF. CDR3 sequence (DNA): TGTGCCAGCAGTCTCAGGAGTGATGGCTACACCTTC.

The genes are TRBV6-1 and TRBJ2-1; 8 bases map to TRBD1. This CDR3 contains 12 residues. Trimming at V came to 10 bases and at J to 6 bases, leaving 5 bases not matched to a gene. Germline lookup yields CDR1 MNHNS and CDR2 SASEGT. The CDR3 here is CAIRTGPNEQFF. The CDR3 coding sequence is TGTGCCATCCGGACAGGGCCCAATGAGCAGTTCTTC.

This clone was found a few times. The J gene is TRBJ1-2, the V gene TRBV5-6; D is uncertain. Trimming shortened V by 0 bases and J by 4 bases, and 7 bases separated the two germline ends. Germline V lookup: CDR1 SGHDT, CDR2 YYEEEE. The CDR3 totals 13 residues. The CDR3 protein is CASSLVSAYGYTF. The CDR3 coding sequence is TGTGCCAGCAGCTTGGTGTCAGCCTATGGCTACACCTTC.

The rearrangement links TRBV28 to TRBJ1-1, with 9 bases fitting TRBD1. CDR1 is MDHEN and CDR2 is SYDVKM in the germline V gene. Trimming cost V 5 bases and J 3 bases; bases outside gene matches: 4. This CDR3 region has 14 residues. The DNA of the CDR3 is TGTGCCAGCAGTCAGACAGGGGGACACACTGAAGCTTTCTTT. The encoded protein is CASSQTGGHTEAFF.

The rearrangement uses TRBV19 and TRBJ1-2, with D uncertain. This CDR3 is 15 amino acids long. Germline values: CDR1 LNHDA, CDR2 SQIVND (reference sequence). The V end lost 9 bases, the J end lost 1 base, and 18 bases lay between the germline ends. CDR3 in amino acids: CASLVRADFNYGYTF. CDR3 in DNA: TGTGCCAGCTTAGTGAGGGCAGACTTTAACTATGGCTACACCTTC.

The count of this clone is one. The V call is TRBV7-9, the J call TRBJ1-5; 9 bases match TRBD1. V dropped 3 bases and J dropped 4; count of bases not matched to a gene: 4. There are 15 residues in the CDR3. Germline CDR1 reads SEHNR; CDR2 reads FQNEAQ (reference sequence). DNA for the CDR3: TGTGCCAGCAGCTTTTCACAGGGGGCAAATCAGCCCCAGCATTTT. Translated, it gives CASSFSQGANQPQHF.

This chain uses TRBV14 with TRBJ2-2; D is tentatively TRBD1 or TRBD2 (5 bases each). This CDR3 has 14 residues. Deletions cut 5 bases from V and 3 bases from J, with 10 bases between. Per the germline V gene, CDR1 is SGHDN and CDR2 is FVKESK. In DNA form, the CDR3 reads TGTGCCAGCAGCTCCGGGACCTACACCGGGGAGCTGTTTTTT. Residues: CASSSGTYTGELFF.

This clone has only a few counts. CDR3 in amino acids: CASSLDLGSYEQYF. CDR3 coding DNA: TGTGCCAGCAGCTTAGATCTTGGGTCCTACGAGCAGTACTTC. V gene TRBV7-9 combines with J gene TRBJ2-7, with D uncertain. This CDR3 is built from 14 residues. From germline, CDR1 is SEHNR and CDR2 FQNEAQ (reference sequence). With 1 base removed from V and 1 base from J, the gap between germline ends came to 8 bases.

The CDR3 sequence is CASSLNTDTQYF. Written as DNA, the CDR3 is TGTGCCAGCAGCCTGAACACAGATACGCAGTATTTT. The chain couples TRBV5-4 to TRBJ2-3, with D uncertain. The ends were cut back, 4 bases at V and 2 bases at J, with 5 bases in the middle. CDR1 and CDR2 from the germline V gene are SGHNT and YYREEE (reference sequence). The CDR3 extends over 12 amino acids.

The V and J genes are TRBV5-6 and TRBJ2-5; 8 nucleotides line up with TRBD2. The CDR3 contains 15 residues. CDR1 SGHDT and CDR2 YYEEEE come from the germline V gene. Trimming at V came to 1 base and at J to 5 bases, leaving 7 bases not matched to a gene. CDR3 nucleotides: TGTGCCAGCAGCTTGCGGGGGGGGGCCGGGGAGACCCAGTACTTC. Translating it yields CASSLRGGAGETQYF.